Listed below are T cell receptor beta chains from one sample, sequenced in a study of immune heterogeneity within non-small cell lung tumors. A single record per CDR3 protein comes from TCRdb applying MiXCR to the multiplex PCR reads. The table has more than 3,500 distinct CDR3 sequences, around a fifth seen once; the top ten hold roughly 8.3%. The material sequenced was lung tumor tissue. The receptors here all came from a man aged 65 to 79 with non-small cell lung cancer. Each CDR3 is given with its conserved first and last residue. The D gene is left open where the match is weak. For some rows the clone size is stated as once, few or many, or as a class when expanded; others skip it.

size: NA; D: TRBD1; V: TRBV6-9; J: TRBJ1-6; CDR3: CTSSYLTGRGSHLHF; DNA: TGTACCAGCAGTTATCTGACAGGGAGAGGTTCACACCTCCACTTT
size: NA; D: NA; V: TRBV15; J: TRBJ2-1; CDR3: CATSRAVYNEQFF; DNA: TGTGCCACCTCACGGGCCGTATACAATGAGCAGTTCTTC
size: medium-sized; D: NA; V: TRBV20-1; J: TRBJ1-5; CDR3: CSARDRQGAINQPQHF; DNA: TGCAGTGCTAGAGATCGGCAAGGAGCTATTAATCAGCCCCAGCATTTT
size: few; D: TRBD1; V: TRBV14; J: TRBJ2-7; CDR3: CASSHAGQGLSEQYF; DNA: TGTGCCAGCAGCCACGCGGGACAGGGTCTAAGCGAGCAGTACTTC
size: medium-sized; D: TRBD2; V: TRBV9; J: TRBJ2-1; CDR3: CASSVELAGGNSYNEQFF; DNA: TGTGCCAGCAGCGTAGAACTAGCGGGGGGAAACTCCTACAATGAGCAGTTCTTC
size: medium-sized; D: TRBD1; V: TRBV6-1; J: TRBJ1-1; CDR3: CASSIQGYTEAFF; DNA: TGTGCCAGCAGTATACAGGGGTACACTGAAGCTTTCTTT
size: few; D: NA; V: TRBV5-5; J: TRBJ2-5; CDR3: CASSLPGQETQYF; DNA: TGTGCCAGCAGCTTGCCAGGCCAAGAGACCCAGTACTTC
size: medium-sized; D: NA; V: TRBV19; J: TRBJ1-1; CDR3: CASSISLNTEAFF; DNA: TGTGCCAGTAGTATATCACTGAACACTGAAGCTTTCTTT
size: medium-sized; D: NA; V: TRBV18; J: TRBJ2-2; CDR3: CASSPRTTGELFF; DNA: TGTGCCAGCTCACCAAGGACCACCGGGGAGCTGTTTTTT
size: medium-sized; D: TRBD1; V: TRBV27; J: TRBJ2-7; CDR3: CASSLYGTAPYEQYF; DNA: TGTGCCAGCAGTTTGTATGGGACAGCCCCTTACGAGCAGTACTTC
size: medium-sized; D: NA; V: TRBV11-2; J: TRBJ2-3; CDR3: CASSSLGDTQYF; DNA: TGTGCCAGCAGCTCCCTTGGAGATACGCAGTATTTT